This T cell receptor beta chain derives from a study of T cell repertoires in cytomegalovirus infection. This clonotype was found many times. CDR1 is SGHNT, CDR2 YENEEA, per germline. This CDR3 comprises 16 residues. Trimming removed 7 bases from V and 3 bases from J, with 21 bases in between. TCRdb re-derived calls from the reads in MiXCR, one entry per CDR3 protein. The sample lists about 240,000 distinct CDR3 sequences; about 7% were seen once. The sequencing input was PBMCs. The receptor's source is a human donor in good health (CMV status not recorded). Some clones in this sample may be carry-over from other donors' samples. The chain links TRBV11-3 to TRBJ1-1; tentative D call: TRBD1 (6 bases). The CDR3 coding sequence is TGTGCCAGCATTCCCCTAAACCGGGGGGCGGACACTGAAGCTTTCTTT. Translating it yields CASIPLNRGADTEAFF.